These 29 T cell receptor beta chains were sequenced from one sample in a study of CD8+CD57+ T cells in acquired aplastic anemia. In patients chosen for sequencing, flow cytometry had shown CD8+CD57+ cell expansion. Genomic DNA served as template for TCR beta VDJ and CDR3 profiling. Via MiXCR, TCRdb re-called the reads, giving one row per CDR3 protein. The sample lists a few hundred thousand distinct CDR3 sequences; roughly 61% were seen once. Sequenced input: sorted CD4+, CD8+, or CD8+CD57+ T cells (not recorded which) from PBMCs. These receptor sequences come from a human donor with aplastic anemia.

This sequence joins TRBV6-5 and TRBJ2-7, with D tentatively TRBD2 (7 bases). The CDR3 covers 16 residues. V gave up 0 bases and J gave up 3 bases, with 15 bases separating them. Germline CDR1 reads MNHEY; CDR2 reads SVGAGI. CDR3: CASSYSIGGGNYEQYF. The CDR3 DNA follows: TGTGCCAGCAGTTACTCGATTGGGGGGGGCAACTACGAGCAGTACTTC.

This clonotype is a singleton in its sample. The chain recombines TRBV19 with TRBJ2-2, with D hard to call. CDR3 length: 16 residues. V lost 10 bases and J lost 3, with 21 bases in between. CDR1 is LNHDA, CDR2 SQIVND, per germline (reference sequence). CDR3 in amino acids: CATSPTGLTDTGELFF. The CDR3 DNA sequence: TGTGCCACCTCCCCTACTGGCCTTACGGACACCGGGGAGCTGTTTTTT.

The chain joins TRBV2 to TRBJ2-1; D unclear. This CDR3 spans 12 amino acids. V lost 6 bases, J lost 14 bases, and 17 bases lay in between. The germline CDR1 and CDR2 sequences are SNHLY and FYNNEI. CDR3 in DNA: TGTGCCAGCAGCCCCCGGCCCGAGGACGAGTTCTTC. This gives the protein CASSPRPEDEFF.

The chain combines TRBV5-1 with TRBJ1-6, with D possibly TRBD1 on 5 matching bases. V lost 2 bases to trimming and J lost 5 bases, with 20 bases between them. Germline lookup yields CDR1 SGHRS and CDR2 YFSETQ. This CDR3 region has 18 residues. Here the CDR3 reads CASSFGDYGAGNNSPLHF. CDR3 DNA sequence: TGCGCCAGCAGCTTTGGAGACTATGGGGCAGGGAATAATTCACCCCTCCACTTT.

The V call is TRBV20-1, the J call TRBJ2-5; TRBD2 aligns across 9 bases. The germline V gene encodes CDR1 DFQATT and CDR2 SNEGSKA (reference sequence). This CDR3 has 14 amino acids. V was pared by 6 bases and J by 11 bases, with 16 bases of the junction left unmatched. The CDR3 here is CSAWTSAQQNEQYF. CDR3 DNA sequence: TGCAGTGCCTGGACTAGCGCCCAGCAGAATGAGCAGTACTTC.

The rearrangement links TRBV2 to TRBJ2-7, with 8 bases that match TRBD2. The CDR3 has 16 residues. Losses at the gene ends were 5 bases for V and 1 base for J; bases not matched to a gene: 10. Germline-derived CDR1 and CDR2 are SNHLY and FYNNEI. The CDR3 DNA reads TGTGCCAGCAGTTACCCCACTAGCGGACCATCCTACGAGCAGTACTTC. This codes for CASSYPTSGPSYEQYF.

This clonotype turned up a few times. The chain combines TRBV3-1 with TRBJ1-4; D unclear. In germline, CDR1 is LGHDT, CDR2 YNNKEL (reference sequence). The CDR3 has 15 residues. V lost 2 bases and J 2 bases, leaving 9 bases between the germline ends. The CDR3 region is CASSQTTGTNEKLFF. DNA for the CDR3: TGTGCCAGCAGCCAAACGACGGGGACTAATGAAAAACTGTTTTTT.

The chain carries TRBV24-1 and TRBJ2-3; TRBD2 agrees at 12 bases. V shed 10 bases and J 7 bases; nucleotides not matched to a gene: 11. Germline lookup yields CDR1 KGHDR and CDR2 SFDVKD. The CDR3 loop spans 15 amino acids. CDR3 nucleotide sequence: TGTGCCACGAGCCCGACTAGCGGGAGTCGGAATACGCAGTATTTT. Its translation: CATSPTSGSRNTQYF.

There are many counts of this clonotype. The chain joins TRBV9 to TRBJ2-6; D call uncertain. CDR1 and CDR2 from the germline V gene are SGDLS and YYNGEE. This CDR3 region has 13 residues. Trimming cost V 4 bases and J 4 bases, with 6 bases left between them. The chain's CDR3 is CASSSQGANVLTF. The CDR3 coding sequence is TGTGCCAGCAGCTCACAAGGGGCCAACGTCCTGACTTTC.

The chain links TRBV7-2 to TRBJ2-1; D not certain. Deletions cut 1 base from V and 3 bases from J, with 7 bases between. The germline V gene has CDR1 SGHTA and CDR2 FQGNSA. The CDR3 is 14 residues long. CDR3 loop: CASSLVDGYNEQFF. The CDR3 DNA reads TGTGCCAGCAGCTTAGTCGACGGCTACAATGAGCAGTTCTTC.

This clonotype showed up just a few times. DNA for the CDR3: TGTGCCAGCAGTGGCAACAGGGAGGGAAACTATGGCTACACCTTC. Its translation is CASSGNREGNYGYTF. This chain joins TRBV25-1 and TRBJ1-2; D is perhaps TRBD1 (6 bases). Germline CDR1 MGHDK, CDR2 SYGVNS. CDR3 length equals 15 residues. V lost 4 bases and J lost 2, with 14 bases in between.

The gene calls are TRBV7-3 and TRBJ2-1, with TRBD2 matching over 8 bases. Germline CDR1 is SGHTA and CDR2 is FQGTGA. This CDR3 has 14 residues. V dropped 2 bases and J dropped 8; count of bases not matched to a gene: 5. The CDR3 region is CASSLVAGSDEQFF. The CDR3 DNA sequence: TGTGCCAGCAGCTTAGTAGCGGGAAGCGATGAGCAGTTCTTC.

Worth noting for this clonotype: It may be a read error: a sequence one base away is much more abundant. The chain recombines TRBV20-1 with TRBJ2-1; 8 nucleotides line up with TRBD1. The germline V gene encodes CDR1 DFQATT and CDR2 SNEGSKA (reference sequence). The CDR3 runs to 13 residues. In DNA form, the CDR3 reads TGCAGTCCTTGGGACAGGAATTACAATGAGCGGTTCTTC. Amino acids: CSPWDRNYNERFF.

The chain uses TRBV10-3 and TRBJ2-5; TRBD2 is a possible D gene (5 bases). The CDR3 loop spans 16 amino acids. CDR1 is ENHRY, CDR2 SYGVKD, per germline. The V end lost 3 bases, the J end lost 2 bases, and 16 bases lay between the germline ends. This CDR3 is CAISEPRGVGQETQYF. In DNA, the CDR3 is TGTGCCATCAGTGAACCTCGGGGAGTGGGTCAAGAGACCCAGTACTTC.

This clonotype was observed at least ten times. This rearrangement joins TRBV24-1 to TRBJ2-3; possibly TRBD1 or TRBD2 for D (6 bases each). The CDR3 contains 13 residues. Between the trimmed V and J ends, which lost 7 bases and 2 bases, there was a span of 9 bases. Germline V lookup: CDR1 KGHDR, CDR2 SFDVKD. The CDR3 DNA reads TGTGCCACCAGCAGGGGACTCACAGATACGCAGTATTTT. This translates into CATSRGLTDTQYF.

CDR3 protein: CASNPAGNSPLHF. DNA for the CDR3: TGTGCCAGTAACCCGGCGGGGAATTCACCCCTCCACTTT. The V and J genes are TRBV19 and TRBJ1-6; D is uncertain. The CDR3 totals 13 residues. V lost 7 bases and J 7 bases, leaving 11 bases between the germline ends. Looked up from germline, CDR1 is LNHDA and CDR2 is SQIVND (reference sequence).

The chain links TRBV20-1 to TRBJ2-6; D ambiguous. V was shortened by 6 bases and J by 0 bases, with 12 bases between the two germline ends. The CDR3 is 15 residues long. Per germline, CDR1 DFQATT and CDR2 SNEGSKA (reference sequence). CDR3 in amino acids: CSADGWDSGANVLTF. Here the CDR3 DNA reads TGCAGTGCCGACGGTTGGGACTCTGGGGCCAACGTCCTGACTTTC.

The sample holds a few counts of this clonotype. This rearrangement joins TRBV7-2 to TRBJ2-1; 9 bases match TRBD2. CDR3 length equals 15 residues. Looked up from germline, CDR1 is SGHTA and CDR2 is FQGNSA. V gave up 2 bases and J gave up 4 bases; unmatched junction bases: 3. The CDR3 DNA is TGTGCCAGCAGCTTAAGACTAGCGGAATACAATGAGCAGTTCTTC. This codes for CASSLRLAEYNEQFF. The full variable domain, its missing parts supplied by reference TRBV7-2 and TRBJ2-1, is GAGVSQSPSNKVTEKGKDVELRCDPISGHTALYWYRQSLGQGLEFLIYFQGNSAPDKSGLPSDRFSAERTGGSVSTLTIQRTQQEDSAVYLCASSLRLAEYNEQFFGPGTRLTVL.

This chain links TRBV7-9 with TRBJ2-7; D may be TRBD2 (6 bases). Germline CDR1 and CDR2: SEHNR and FQNEAQ (reference sequence). CDR3 length: 17 amino acids. Trimming cost V 1 base and J 0 bases, with 16 bases left between them. CDR3 residues: CASSLVGGTSNSYEQYF. Here the CDR3 DNA reads TGTGCCAGCAGCTTAGTTGGGGGGACCTCTAACTCCTACGAGCAGTACTTC.

This clonotype was recorded once. The chain links TRBV20-1 to TRBJ2-7; 9 bases line up with TRBD1. This CDR3 contains 13 residues. Germline assignment: CDR1 DFQATT and CDR2 SNEGSKA (reference sequence). Unmatched junction bases numbered 4, after V lost 0 bases and J lost 7 bases. CDR3 amino acids: CSAREQGAHEQYF. The CDR3 DNA is TGCAGTGCTAGAGAACAGGGGGCTCATGAGCAGTACTTC.

The V call is TRBV10-3, the J call TRBJ2-5, with TRBD1 identical over 9 bases. The CDR3 runs to 13 residues. Germline CDR1 and CDR2: ENHRY and SYGVKD. The V and J ends lost 7 bases and 4 bases, in that order; junction bases with no gene match: 4. The CDR3 loop is CAITLTGGETQYF. CDR3 DNA sequence: TGTGCCATCACCCTGACAGGGGGAGAGACCCAGTACTTC.

The gene calls are TRBV7-9 and TRBJ2-7; D call uncertain. The CDR3 contains 13 residues. Germline CDR1 and CDR2: SEHNR and FQNEAQ (reference sequence). Trimming pared 2 bases from V and 6 bases from J, leaving 11 bases between. CDR3: CASSLTLVSEQYF. The CDR3 bases are TGTGCCAGCAGCTTAACCCTAGTTTCCGAGCAGTACTTC.

V is TRBV2 and J is TRBJ2-1; D is possibly TRBD2 (5 bases). V lost 6 bases, J lost 10 bases, and 16 bases lay in between. Germline V gives CDR1 SNHLY, CDR2 FYNNEI. The CDR3 has 13 amino acids. CDR3: CASSGVPVGEQFF. The CDR3 nucleotides read TGTGCCAGCAGCGGGGTTCCCGTGGGGGAGCAGTTCTTC.

The V gene is TRBV7-8, the J gene TRBJ2-5; D unclear. The length of the CDR3 is 11 residues. V lost 8 bases, J lost 0 bases, and 4 bases lay in between. Looked up from germline, CDR1 is SGHVS and CDR2 is FQNEAQ. The CDR3 loop reads CASAYQETQYF. The CDR3, as DNA: TGTGCCAGCGCGTACCAAGAGACCCAGTACTTC.

J is TRBJ2-1 and V is TRBV20-1, with TRBD2 identical over 10 bases. This CDR3 has 17 residues. CDR1 and CDR2 (germline): DFQATT, SNEGSKA (reference sequence). V lost 4 bases and J lost 9; bases outside the gene matches: 18. DNA of the CDR3: TGCAGTGCTACCGGGGCTAGCGGGGGTGGCTGGCTGTCTGAGCAGTTCTTC. Protein product: CSATGASGGGWLSEQFF.

On this clonotype: One end of the junction varies from germline; a read error may be responsible. The J gene is TRBJ2-2, the V gene TRBV7-7, with 7 bases identical to TRBD2. CDR3 length: 15 amino acids. Germline lookup yields CDR1 SSHAT and CDR2 FNYEAQ (reference sequence). CDR3 coding DNA: TGTGCTAGCAGCTTAGTTGCGGGAGAGACCGGGGAGCTGTTTTTT. It encodes CASSLVAGETGELFF.

A note on this clonotype: A read error may be the cause here, since a much bigger clone is one base away. The V call is TRBV27, the J call TRBJ2-5; 9 bases are a match to TRBD2. Germline CDR1 reads MNHEY; CDR2 reads SMNVEV (reference sequence). This CDR3 comprises 15 residues. The CDR3, as DNA: TGTGTCAGCAGTTTCGATAGCGGGAGACCAGAGACCCAGTACTTC. The encoded protein is CVSSFDSGRPETQYF.

V usage is TRBV19 and J usage is TRBJ1-2, with 9 bases aligning to TRBD1. The CDR3 runs 13 residues. Germline CDR1 LNHDA, CDR2 SQIVND (reference sequence). V lost 8 bases to trimming and J lost 2 bases; unmatched junction nucleotides: 3. CDR3 DNA: TGTGCCAGTCACAGGGGGCGGAACTATGGCTACACCTTC. It is translated as CASHRGRNYGYTF.

The V and J genes are TRBV7-8 and TRBJ1-4; D not certain. The CDR3 extends over 14 amino acids. Germline V gives CDR1 SGHVS, CDR2 FQNEAQ. Trimming stripped 6 bases from V and 1 base from J, with 9 bases between. CDR3 sequence (DNA): TGTGCCAGCAGGCAAGTTGGAACTAATGAAAAACTGTTTTTT. This codes for CASRQVGTNEKLFF.